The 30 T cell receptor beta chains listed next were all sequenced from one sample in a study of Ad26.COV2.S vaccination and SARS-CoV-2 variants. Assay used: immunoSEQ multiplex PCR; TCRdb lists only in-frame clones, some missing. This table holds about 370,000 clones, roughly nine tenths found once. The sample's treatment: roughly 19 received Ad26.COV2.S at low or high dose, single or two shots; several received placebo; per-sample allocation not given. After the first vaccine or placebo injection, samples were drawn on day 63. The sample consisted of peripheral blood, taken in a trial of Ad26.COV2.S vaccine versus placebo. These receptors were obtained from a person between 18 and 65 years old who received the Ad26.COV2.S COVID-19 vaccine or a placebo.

The CDR3 DNA follows: TGCGCCAGCAGCCCGGGGGACAGCCAATCCTACGAGCAGTACTTC. Protein: CASSPGDSQSYEQYF. The J gene is TRBJ2-7, the V gene TRBV5-1; D might be TRBD1 (7 bases). CDR3 length: 15 amino acids. V was shortened by 4 bases and J by 1 base, with 15 bases between the two germline ends. From germline, CDR1 is SGHRS and CDR2 YFSETQ.

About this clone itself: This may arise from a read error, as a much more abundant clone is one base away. CDR3 DNA: TGTGCCAGCAGCTTAGACAGGGGCACTGAAGCTTTCTTT. Translated, it gives CASSLDRGTEAFF. This rearrangement joins TRBV7-2 to TRBJ1-1; 7 nucleotides match TRBD1. Trimming took 1 base from V and 4 from J; bases not matched to a gene: 0. Germline assignment: CDR1 SGHTA and CDR2 FQGNSA. The CDR3 has 13 amino acids.

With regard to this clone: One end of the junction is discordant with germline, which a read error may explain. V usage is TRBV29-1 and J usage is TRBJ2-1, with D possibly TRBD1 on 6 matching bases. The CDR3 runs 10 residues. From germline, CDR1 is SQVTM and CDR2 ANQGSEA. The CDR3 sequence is CSVEVGPGVF. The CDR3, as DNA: TGCAGCGTTGAAGTGGGGCCAGGGGTCTTC.

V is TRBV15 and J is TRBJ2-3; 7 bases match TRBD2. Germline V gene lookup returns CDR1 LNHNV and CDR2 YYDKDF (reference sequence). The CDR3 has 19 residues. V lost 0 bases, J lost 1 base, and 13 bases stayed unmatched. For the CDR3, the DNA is TGTGCCACCAGCAGAGAAGCCAGCCGACTAGCCGTCCGCACAGATACGCAGTATTTT. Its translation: CATSREASRLAVRTDTQYF.

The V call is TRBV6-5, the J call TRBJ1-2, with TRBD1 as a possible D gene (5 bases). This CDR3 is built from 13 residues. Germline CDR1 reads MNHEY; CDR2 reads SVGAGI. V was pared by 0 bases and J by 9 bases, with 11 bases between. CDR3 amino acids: CASSYSEGRSYTF. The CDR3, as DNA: TGTGCCAGCAGTTACTCGGAGGGACGAAGCTACACCTTC.

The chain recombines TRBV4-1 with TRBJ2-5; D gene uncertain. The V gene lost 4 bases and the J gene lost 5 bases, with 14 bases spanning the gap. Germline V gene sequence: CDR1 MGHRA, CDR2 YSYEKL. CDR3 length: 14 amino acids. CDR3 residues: CASSRVAVGETQYF. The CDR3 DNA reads TGCGCCAGCAGCCGAGTGGCGGTGGGGGAGACCCAGTACTTC.

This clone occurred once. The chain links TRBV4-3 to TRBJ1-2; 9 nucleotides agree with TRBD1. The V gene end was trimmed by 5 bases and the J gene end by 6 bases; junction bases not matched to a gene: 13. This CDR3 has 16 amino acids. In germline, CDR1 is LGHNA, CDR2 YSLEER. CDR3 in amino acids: CASSAGQGVKFNGYTF. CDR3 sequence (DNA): TGCGCCAGCAGCGCGGGACAGGGTGTGAAGTTTAATGGCTACACCTTC.

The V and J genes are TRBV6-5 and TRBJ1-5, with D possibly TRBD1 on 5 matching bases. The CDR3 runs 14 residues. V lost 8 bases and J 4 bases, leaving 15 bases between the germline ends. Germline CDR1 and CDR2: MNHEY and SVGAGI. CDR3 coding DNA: TGTGCCAGCGGGGAATCGGGGGTGAATCAGCCCCAGCATTTT. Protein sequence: CASGESGVNQPQHF.

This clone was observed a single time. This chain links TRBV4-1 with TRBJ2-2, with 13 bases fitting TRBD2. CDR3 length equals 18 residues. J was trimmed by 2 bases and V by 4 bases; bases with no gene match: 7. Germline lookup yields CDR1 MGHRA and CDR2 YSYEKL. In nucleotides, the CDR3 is TGCGCCAGCAGCCGATTCGGACTAGCGGGGGTTAACACCGGGGAGCTGTTTTTT. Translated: CASSRFGLAGVNTGELFF.

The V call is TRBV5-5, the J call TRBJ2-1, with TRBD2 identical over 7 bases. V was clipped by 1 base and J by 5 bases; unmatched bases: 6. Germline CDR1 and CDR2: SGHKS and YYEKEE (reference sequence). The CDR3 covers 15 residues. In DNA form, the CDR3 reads TGTGCCAGCAGCTTGATGGCTAGCGGAGACAATGAGCAGTTCTTC. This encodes CASSLMASGDNEQFF.

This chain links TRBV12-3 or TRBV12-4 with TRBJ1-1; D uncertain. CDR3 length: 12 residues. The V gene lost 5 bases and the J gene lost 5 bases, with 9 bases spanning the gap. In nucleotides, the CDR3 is TGTGCCAGCAGTGCCGGTAGGACTGAAGCTTTCTTT. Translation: CASSAGRTEAFF.

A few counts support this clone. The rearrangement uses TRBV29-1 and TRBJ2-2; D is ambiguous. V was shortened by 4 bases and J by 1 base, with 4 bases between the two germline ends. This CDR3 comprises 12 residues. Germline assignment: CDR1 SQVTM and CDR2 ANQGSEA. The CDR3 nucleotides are TGCAGCGTTGTGGGGAACACCGGGGAGCTGTTTTTT. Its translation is CSVVGNTGELFF.

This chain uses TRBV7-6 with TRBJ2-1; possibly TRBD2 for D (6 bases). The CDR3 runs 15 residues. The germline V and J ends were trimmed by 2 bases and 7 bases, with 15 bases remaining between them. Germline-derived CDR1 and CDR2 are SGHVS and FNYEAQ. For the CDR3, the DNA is TGTGCCAGCAGCTTAACGGGGGAGCCCCCAAATGAGCAGTTCTTC. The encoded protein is CASSLTGEPPNEQFF.

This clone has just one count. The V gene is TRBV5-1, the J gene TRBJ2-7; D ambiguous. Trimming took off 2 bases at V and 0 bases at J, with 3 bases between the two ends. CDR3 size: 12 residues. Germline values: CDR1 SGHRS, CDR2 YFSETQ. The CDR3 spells CASSLYSYEQYF. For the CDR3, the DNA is TGCGCCAGCAGCTTATACTCCTACGAGCAGTACTTC.

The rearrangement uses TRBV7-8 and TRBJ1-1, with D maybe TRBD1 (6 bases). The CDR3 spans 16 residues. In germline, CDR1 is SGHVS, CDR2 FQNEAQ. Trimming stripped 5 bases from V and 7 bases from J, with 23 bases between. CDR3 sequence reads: CASSPRAAGGLNEAFF. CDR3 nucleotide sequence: TGTGCCAGCAGCCCAAGAGCGGCTGGGGGCCTTAATGAAGCTTTCTTT. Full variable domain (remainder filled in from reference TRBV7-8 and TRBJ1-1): GAGVSQSPRYKVAKRGQDVALRCDPISGHVSLFWYQQALGQGPEFLTYFQNEAQLDKSGLPSDRFFAERPEGSVSTLKIQRTQQEDSAVYLCASSPRAAGGLNEAFFGQGTRLTVV.

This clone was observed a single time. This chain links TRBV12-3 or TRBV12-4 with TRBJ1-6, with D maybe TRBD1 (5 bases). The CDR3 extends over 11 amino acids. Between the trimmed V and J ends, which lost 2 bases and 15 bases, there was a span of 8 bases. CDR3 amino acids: CASSLRGDLHF. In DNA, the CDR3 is TGTGCCAGCAGTTTAAGAGGGGACCTCCACTTT.

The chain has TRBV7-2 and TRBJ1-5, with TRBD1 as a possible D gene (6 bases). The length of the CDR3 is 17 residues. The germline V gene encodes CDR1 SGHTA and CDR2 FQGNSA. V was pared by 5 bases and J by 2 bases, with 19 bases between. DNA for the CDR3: TGTGCCAGCAGCGCCCGTGGGACATCCAGGCGCAATCAGCCCCAGCATTTT. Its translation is CASSARGTSRRNQPQHF. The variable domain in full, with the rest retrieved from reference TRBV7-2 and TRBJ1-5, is GAGVSQSPSNKVTEKGKDVELRCDPISGHTALYWYRQSLGQGLEFLIYFQGNSAPDKSGLPSDRFSAERTGGSVSTLTIQRTQQEDSAVYLCASSARGTSRRNQPQHFGDGTRLSIL.

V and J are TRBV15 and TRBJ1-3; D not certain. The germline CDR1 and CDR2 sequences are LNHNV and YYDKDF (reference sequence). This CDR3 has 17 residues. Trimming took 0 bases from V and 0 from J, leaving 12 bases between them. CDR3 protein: CATSREGLTTSGNTIYF. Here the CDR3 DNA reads TGTGCCACCAGCAGAGAGGGCCTTACAACCTCTGGAAACACCATATATTTT. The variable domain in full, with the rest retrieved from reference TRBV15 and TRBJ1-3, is DAMVIQNPRYQVTQFGKPVTLSCSQTLNHNVMYWYQQKSSQAPKLLFHYYDKDFNNEADTPDNFQSRRPNTSFCFLDIRSPGLGDTAMYLCATSREGLTTSGNTIYFGEGSWLTVV.

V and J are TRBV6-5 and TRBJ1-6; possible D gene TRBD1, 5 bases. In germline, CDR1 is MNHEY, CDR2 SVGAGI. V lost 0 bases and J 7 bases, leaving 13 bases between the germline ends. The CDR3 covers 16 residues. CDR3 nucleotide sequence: TGTGCCAGCAGTTACTCGGCAGGAGGGACCAATTCACCCCTCCACTTT. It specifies CASSYSAGGTNSPLHF.

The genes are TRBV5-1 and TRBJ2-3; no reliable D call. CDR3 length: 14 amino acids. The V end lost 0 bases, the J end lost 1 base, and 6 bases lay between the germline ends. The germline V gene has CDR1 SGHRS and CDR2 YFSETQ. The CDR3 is CASSLGAGTDTQYF. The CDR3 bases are TGCGCCAGCAGCTTGGGCGCGGGCACAGATACGCAGTATTTT.

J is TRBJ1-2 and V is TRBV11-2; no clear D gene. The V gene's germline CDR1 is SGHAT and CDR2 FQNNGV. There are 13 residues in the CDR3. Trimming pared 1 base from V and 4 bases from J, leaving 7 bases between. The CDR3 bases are TGTGCCAGCAGCTTAGGTACCGGCTATGGCTACACCTTC. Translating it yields CASSLGTGYGYTF.

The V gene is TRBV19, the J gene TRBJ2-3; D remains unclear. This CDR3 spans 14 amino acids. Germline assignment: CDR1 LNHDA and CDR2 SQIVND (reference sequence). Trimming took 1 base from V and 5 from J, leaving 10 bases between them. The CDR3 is CASSIGQELDTQYF. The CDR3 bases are TGTGCCAGTAGTATAGGCCAGGAGCTAGATACGCAGTATTTT.

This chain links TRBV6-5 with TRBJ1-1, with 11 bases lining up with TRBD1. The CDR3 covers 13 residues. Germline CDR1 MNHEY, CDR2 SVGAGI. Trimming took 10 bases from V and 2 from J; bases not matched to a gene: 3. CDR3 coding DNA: TGTGCCATAGGACAGGGGGCAAACACTGAAGCTTTCTTT. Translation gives CAIGQGANTEAFF.

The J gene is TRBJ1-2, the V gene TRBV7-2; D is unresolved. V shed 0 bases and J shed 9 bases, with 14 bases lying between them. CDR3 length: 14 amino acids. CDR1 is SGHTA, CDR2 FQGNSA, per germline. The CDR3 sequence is CASSLALAGDSYTF. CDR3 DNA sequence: TGTGCCAGCAGCTTAGCCCTTGCGGGTGATAGCTACACCTTC.

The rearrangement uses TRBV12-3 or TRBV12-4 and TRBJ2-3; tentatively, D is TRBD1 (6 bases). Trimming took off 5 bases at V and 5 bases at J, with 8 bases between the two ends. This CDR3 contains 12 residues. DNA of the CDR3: TGTGCCAGCAGTGAGGACAGAGATACGCAGTATTTT. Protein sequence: CASSEDRDTQYF.

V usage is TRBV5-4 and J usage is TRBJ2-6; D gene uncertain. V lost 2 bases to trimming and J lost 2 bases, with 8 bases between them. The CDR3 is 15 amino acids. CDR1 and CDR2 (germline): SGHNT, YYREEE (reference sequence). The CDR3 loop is CASSLMGTGANVLTF. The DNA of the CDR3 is TGTGCCAGCAGCTTAATGGGGACTGGGGCCAACGTCCTGACTTTC.

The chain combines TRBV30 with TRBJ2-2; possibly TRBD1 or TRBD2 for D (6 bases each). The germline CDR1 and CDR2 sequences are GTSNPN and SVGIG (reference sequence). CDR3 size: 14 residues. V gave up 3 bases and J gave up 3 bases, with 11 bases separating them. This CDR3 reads CAWSKGGDTGELFF. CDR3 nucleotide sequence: TGTGCCTGGAGCAAGGGGGGTGACACCGGGGAGCTGTTTTTT.

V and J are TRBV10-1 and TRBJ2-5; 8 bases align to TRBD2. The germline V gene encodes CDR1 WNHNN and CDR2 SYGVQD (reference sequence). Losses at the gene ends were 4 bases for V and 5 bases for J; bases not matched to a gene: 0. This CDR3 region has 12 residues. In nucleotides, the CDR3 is TGCGCCAGCAGTGCGGGAGGGGAGACCCAGTACTTC. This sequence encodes CASSAGGETQYF.

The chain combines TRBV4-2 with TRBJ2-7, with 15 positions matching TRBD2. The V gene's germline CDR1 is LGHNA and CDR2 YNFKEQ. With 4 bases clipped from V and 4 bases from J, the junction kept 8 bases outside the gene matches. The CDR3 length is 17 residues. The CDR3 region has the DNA TGTGCCAGCAGCCCGGGACTAGCGGGGGGTAGTGGGTACGAGCAGTACTTC. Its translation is CASSPGLAGGSGYEQYF.

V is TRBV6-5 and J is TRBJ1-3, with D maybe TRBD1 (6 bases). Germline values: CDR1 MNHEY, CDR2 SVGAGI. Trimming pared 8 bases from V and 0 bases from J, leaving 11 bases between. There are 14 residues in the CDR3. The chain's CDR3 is CASEGGGSGNTIYF. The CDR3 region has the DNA TGTGCCAGCGAGGGAGGGGGCTCTGGAAACACCATATATTTT.